A selection of T cell receptor beta chains follows, all from one sample in a study of Graves' ophthalmopathy and Graves' hyperthyroidism. TCRdb re-derived calls from the multiplex PCR reads in MiXCR, one entry per CDR3 protein. The data contain 200,000 to 250,000 distinct CDR3 sequences, 45% of them singletons. Sequencing was performed on peripheral blood. The source of these receptors is an adult man with Graves' ophthalmopathy. The CDR3 runs from the conserved cysteine through the conserved F or W. D genes are given only for firm matches. Size values are once, few and many counts, or a class for expanded clones, and some rows have none.

d_call: TRBD1
clone_size: NA
j_call: TRBJ2-7
v_call: TRBV4-1
cdr3_aa: CASSIGAGGYEQYF
cdr3_nt: TGCGCCAGCAGCATAGGAGCAGGGGGCTACGAGCAGTACTTC

d_call: TRBD2
clone_size: NA
j_call: TRBJ2-7
v_call: TRBV5-1
cdr3_aa: CASSSLASGRAAEQYF
cdr3_nt: TGTGCCAGCAGCTCGCTCGCCAGCGGGAGGGCCGCCGAGCAGTACTTC

d_call: NA
clone_size: NA
j_call: TRBJ2-3
v_call: TRBV24-1
cdr3_aa: CATSDLLDTFPDTQYF
cdr3_nt: TGTGCCACCAGTGATTTGCTGGACACGTTCCCAGATACGCAGTATTTT

d_call: NA
clone_size: few
j_call: TRBJ1-2
v_call: TRBV12-3/TRBV12-4
cdr3_aa: CASRPTGPYGYTF
cdr3_nt: TGTGCCAGCAGGCCAACAGGCCCCTATGGCTACACCTTC

d_call: TRBD2
clone_size: NA
j_call: TRBJ2-7
v_call: TRBV7-2
cdr3_aa: CASSLVGGGVTEQYF
cdr3_nt: TGTGCCAGCAGCTTAGTCGGCGGGGGGGTAACCGAGCAGTACTTC

d_call: TRBD1
clone_size: few
j_call: TRBJ2-7
v_call: TRBV2
cdr3_aa: CASSRQGDYEQYF
cdr3_nt: TGTGCCAGCAGTCGACAGGGGGACTACGAGCAGTACTTC

d_call: NA
clone_size: NA
j_call: TRBJ2-6
v_call: TRBV7-9
cdr3_aa: CASSLESSVLTF
cdr3_nt: TGTGCCAGCAGCTTAGAGAGCTCCGTCCTGACTTTC

d_call: NA
clone_size: NA
j_call: TRBJ2-2
v_call: TRBV7-2
cdr3_aa: CASSLEGIGLGNTGELFF
cdr3_nt: TGTGCCAGCAGCTTAGAAGGCATCGGACTTGGGAACACCGGGGAGCTGTTTTTT

d_call: NA
clone_size: NA
j_call: TRBJ1-2
v_call: TRBV5-1
cdr3_aa: CASSFQGTSNYGYTF
cdr3_nt: TGCGCCAGCAGCTTCCAGGGGACTTCTAACTATGGCTACACCTTC

d_call: TRBD2
clone_size: NA
j_call: TRBJ2-5
v_call: TRBV14
cdr3_aa: CASSQGEAAGDQETQYF
cdr3_nt: TGTGCCAGCAGCCAAGGCGAAGCAGCGGGGGACCAAGAGACCCAGTACTTC

d_call: TRBD1
clone_size: NA
j_call: TRBJ2-5
v_call: TRBV7-9
cdr3_aa: CASTLMATGTDLGETQHF
cdr3_nt: TGTGCCAGCACCCTTATGGCCACCGGGACAGATTTGGGAGAGACCCAGCACTTC

d_call: TRBD1
clone_size: few
j_call: TRBJ2-7
v_call: TRBV9
cdr3_aa: CASSAGPTGRPDEQYF
cdr3_nt: TGTGCCAGCAGCGCTGGGCCGACAGGGCGGCCGGACGAGCAGTACTTC

d_call: TRBD1
clone_size: NA
j_call: TRBJ2-2
v_call: TRBV5-1
cdr3_aa: CASSIGQGATGELFF
cdr3_nt: TGCGCCAGCAGCATCGGACAGGGGGCGACCGGGGAGCTGTTTTTT

d_call: NA
clone_size: NA
j_call: TRBJ1-2
v_call: TRBV29-1
cdr3_aa: CSVEWRLYGYTF
cdr3_nt: TGCAGCGTTGAATGGCGGCTCTATGGCTACACCTTC

d_call: TRBD1
clone_size: NA
j_call: TRBJ2-5
v_call: TRBV18
cdr3_aa: CASSPPVEKGQQETQYF
cdr3_nt: TGTGCCAGCTCACCACCGGTAGAGAAGGGACAGCAAGAGACCCAGTACTTC

d_call: NA
clone_size: NA
j_call: TRBJ1-5
v_call: TRBV6-4
cdr3_aa: CASSFVRGRQPQHF
cdr3_nt: TGTGCCAGCAGTTTCGTCCGGGGTCGTCAGCCCCAGCATTTT

d_call: NA
clone_size: NA
j_call: TRBJ2-7
v_call: TRBV12-3/TRBV12-4
cdr3_aa: CASSLLTCEQYF
cdr3_nt: TGTGCCAGCAGTTTACTCACCTGCGAGCAGTACTTC

d_call: NA
clone_size: many
j_call: TRBJ1-5
v_call: TRBV7-9
cdr3_aa: CASPGDPQHF
cdr3_nt: TGTGCCAGCCCAGGTGATCCCCAGCATTTT

d_call: NA
clone_size: NA
j_call: TRBJ1-2
v_call: TRBV20-1
cdr3_aa: CSAGWQGSSYTF
cdr3_nt: TGCAGTGCTGGTTGGCAGGGGAGTAGCTACACCTTC

d_call: TRBD1
clone_size: NA
j_call: TRBJ2-6
v_call: TRBV19
cdr3_aa: CASSFQLTGGNPGANVLTF
cdr3_nt: TGTGCCAGTAGTTTTCAGCTGACAGGGGGCAATCCTGGGGCCAACGTCCTGACTTTC

d_call: NA
clone_size: NA
j_call: TRBJ2-2
v_call: TRBV10-3
cdr3_aa: CAISADTARAGELFF
cdr3_nt: TGTGCCATCAGTGCTGACACGGCCCGGGCCGGGGAGCTGTTTTTT

d_call: NA
clone_size: NA
j_call: TRBJ1-5
v_call: TRBV5-4
cdr3_aa: CASSLQGQIQPQHF
cdr3_nt: TGTGCCAGCAGCTTGCAGGGGCAGATTCAGCCCCAGCATTTT

d_call: NA
clone_size: few
j_call: TRBJ1-4
v_call: TRBV5-5
cdr3_aa: CASSLFVGPNEKLFF
cdr3_nt: TGTGCCAGCAGTCTTTTTGTGGGACCTAATGAAAAACTGTTTTTT

d_call: NA
clone_size: few
j_call: TRBJ1-5
v_call: TRBV3-1
cdr3_aa: CASSHTGPNQPQHF
cdr3_nt: TGTGCCAGCAGTCACACCGGACCCAATCAGCCCCAGCATTTT

d_call: NA
clone_size: NA
j_call: TRBJ2-1
v_call: TRBV7-9
cdr3_aa: CASSQTTGPLYNEQFF
cdr3_nt: TGTGCCAGCAGCCAGACCACGGGACCGCTCTACAATGAGCAGTTCTTC

d_call: TRBD2
clone_size: NA
j_call: TRBJ2-7
v_call: TRBV7-8
cdr3_aa: CASSAGGSGETYEQYF
cdr3_nt: TGTGCCAGCAGCGCGGGGGGGAGCGGGGAAACCTACGAGCAGTACTTC

d_call: NA
clone_size: few
j_call: TRBJ2-7
v_call: TRBV5-8
cdr3_aa: CASSSALAGTYEQYF
cdr3_nt: TGTGCCAGCAGCTCAGCATTGGCAGGAACCTACGAGCAGTACTTC

d_call: NA
clone_size: NA
j_call: TRBJ2-5
v_call: TRBV15
cdr3_aa: CATTTPHGDQGTQYF
cdr3_nt: TGTGCCACCACAACACCCCACGGGGACCAAGGGACCCAGTACTTC

d_call: NA
clone_size: NA
j_call: TRBJ2-5
v_call: TRBV10-1
cdr3_aa: CASSRATEAQETQYF
cdr3_nt: TGCGCCAGCAGCCGCGCGACAGAAGCGCAAGAGACCCAGTACTTC

d_call: NA
clone_size: NA
j_call: TRBJ2-7
v_call: TRBV20-1
cdr3_aa: CSARDSGTYEQYF
cdr3_nt: TGCAGTGCTAGAGATTCAGGGACCTACGAGCAGTACTTC

d_call: NA
clone_size: many
j_call: TRBJ2-6
v_call: TRBV4-2
cdr3_aa: CASSQSGSGANVLTF
cdr3_nt: TGTGCCAGCAGCCAGTCTGGGTCTGGGGCCAACGTCCTGACTTTC

d_call: TRBD1
clone_size: NA
j_call: TRBJ1-1
v_call: TRBV7-9
cdr3_aa: CASSPDRLNTEAFF
cdr3_nt: TGTGCCAGCAGTCCGGACAGGTTGAACACTGAAGCTTTCTTT

d_call: TRBD1
clone_size: NA
j_call: TRBJ1-2
v_call: TRBV25-1
cdr3_aa: CASSTLTGGTGYTF
cdr3_nt: TGTGCCAGCAGTACCCTGACAGGGGGCACTGGCTACACCTTC

d_call: NA
clone_size: NA
j_call: TRBJ2-6
v_call: TRBV2
cdr3_aa: CASRGTGPWGANVLTF
cdr3_nt: TGTGCCAGCAGGGGAACAGGGCCCTGGGGGGCCAACGTCCTGACTTTC

d_call: NA
clone_size: NA
j_call: TRBJ2-6
v_call: TRBV7-3
cdr3_aa: CASNRGSGANVLTF
cdr3_nt: TGTGCCAGCAATCGGGGGTCTGGGGCCAACGTCCTGACTTTC

d_call: NA
clone_size: many
j_call: TRBJ1-1
v_call: TRBV12-3/TRBV12-4
cdr3_aa: CASSPNLSNSEAFF
cdr3_nt: TGTGCCAGCAGCCCTAATCTCTCTAACAGTGAAGCTTTCTTT

d_call: NA
clone_size: NA
j_call: TRBJ1-1
v_call: TRBV7-2
cdr3_aa: CASSENQGMNTEAFF
cdr3_nt: TGTGCCAGCAGTGAAAACCAGGGGATGAACACTGAAGCTTTCTTT

d_call: NA
clone_size: NA
j_call: TRBJ2-7
v_call: TRBV29-1
cdr3_aa: CSVGPEGEQYF
cdr3_nt: TGCAGCGTCGGACCAGAGGGCGAGCAGTACTTC

d_call: TRBD1
clone_size: many
j_call: TRBJ1-2
v_call: TRBV7-6
cdr3_aa: CASSDRDLNYGYTF
cdr3_nt: TGTGCCAGCAGTGACAGGGATCTGAACTATGGCTACACCTTC

d_call: NA
clone_size: NA
j_call: TRBJ2-7
v_call: TRBV29-1
cdr3_aa: CSVEDPGRAWEQYF
cdr3_nt: TGCAGCGTTGAAGATCCCGGCAGGGCCTGGGAGCAGTACTTC

d_call: TRBD2
clone_size: few
j_call: TRBJ2-7
v_call: TRBV7-2
cdr3_aa: CASSLAPLAGAYEQYF
cdr3_nt: TGTGCCAGCAGCTTAGCGCCGCTAGCGGGAGCCTACGAGCAGTACTTC

d_call: NA
clone_size: NA
j_call: TRBJ1-2
v_call: TRBV10-3
cdr3_aa: CAIRGDLYLTYGYTF
cdr3_nt: TGTGCCATCAGGGGGGACCTCTACCTAACGTATGGCTACACCTTC